Listed below are T cell receptor beta chains from one sample, sequenced in a study of T cells after yellow fever vaccination. A single record per CDR3 protein comes from TCRdb applying MiXCR to the 5' RACE reads. The sample lists 500,000 to 700,000 distinct CDR3 sequences, 15% to 20% occurring once. The material was PBMCs, obtained 15 days after the yellow fever booster vaccination. The receptors were gathered from a man in his thirties or forties who received the YFV17D yellow fever vaccine. The CDR3 runs from the conserved cysteine through the conserved F or W. The D gene is left open where the match is weak. Clone size is not always given. Where it is, it says once, few, many or a class for expanded clones.

V gene,J gene,clone size,D gene,CDR3 DNA,CDR3 protein
TRBV28,TRBJ2-7,few,NA,TGTGCCAGCAGTACCGACACGTACGAGCAGTACTTC,CASSTDTYEQYF
TRBV18,TRBJ2-7,few,TRBD1,TGTGCCAGCTCACCTGGGACAGGGGGCGAGTACGAGCAGTACTTC,CASSPGTGGEYEQYF
TRBV4-3,TRBJ2-5,NA,TRBD1,TGCGCCAGCAGCCTTCTTGGGGCAGGGGGAGAGACCCAGTACTTC,CASSLLGAGGETQYF
TRBV24-1,TRBJ2-5,NA,NA,TGTGCCACCAGTGATCCTCTTCCGGGACACAATGTGGAGACCCAGTACTTC,CATSDPLPGHNVETQYF
TRBV19,TRBJ2-7,NA,NA,TGTGCCACTACATCGACAGGACGGGGCGAGCAGTACTTC,CATTSTGRGEQYF
TRBV28,TRBJ2-2,few,TRBD1,TGTGCCAGCAGATCCCAGGACAGGGGGTACGGGGAGCTGTTTTTT,CASRSQDRGYGELFF
TRBV19,TRBJ2-2,NA,NA,TGTGCCAGTAGTCCGAGCTACACCGGGGAGCTGTTTTTT,CASSPSYTGELFF
TRBV5-1,TRBJ2-1,NA,TRBD2,TGCGCCAGCAGCCCTCAACTAGCGGGAGTTGAGCAGTTCTTC,CASSPQLAGVEQFF
TRBV4-1,TRBJ2-3,NA,TRBD2,TGCGCCAGCAGCCCCTTTGGACTAGGAAGCACAGATACGCAGTATTTT,CASSPFGLGSTDTQYF
TRBV20-1,TRBJ2-7,NA,NA,TGCAGTGCGCGGGGTGAGGGGAGCTTCTCCTACGAGCAGTACTTC,CSARGEGSFSYEQYF
TRBV15,TRBJ2-1,few,NA,TGTGCCACCAGCCGTACGTGGGGAAGCGATGAGCAGTTCTTC,CATSRTWGSDEQFF
TRBV20-1,TRBJ2-1,NA,NA,TGCAGTGCCCGACGCCCGGGACTAGGGGGCGATGAGCAGTTCTTC,CSARRPGLGGDEQFF
TRBV12-3/TRBV12-4,TRBJ1-4,few,NA,TGTGCCAGCAGCAAAGTCGGGGGAATCGCTAATGAAAAACTGTTTTTT,CASSKVGGIANEKLFF
TRBV5-1,TRBJ2-3,few,TRBD1,TGCGCCAGCAGCTTGAGACAGGGGGCAGAAGATACGCAGTATTTT,CASSLRQGAEDTQYF
TRBV12-3/TRBV12-4,TRBJ1-2,NA,NA,TGTGCCAGCAGTTTAGATACGGGACACGCAAACTATGGCTACACCTTC,CASSLDTGHANYGYTF
TRBV29-1,TRBJ2-3,few,NA,TGCAGCGTTGACAGGGGCTCGGGAGATACGCAGTATTTT,CSVDRGSGDTQYF
TRBV20-1,TRBJ2-7,few,NA,TGCAGTGCTACGGGGGAAGCTAACGAGCAGTACTTC,CSATGEANEQYF
TRBV5-5,TRBJ2-6,NA,NA,TGTGCCAGCAGCGAGGCCCCGGGACCGAGTCTCGGGGCCAACGTCCTGACTTTC,CASSEAPGPSLGANVLTF
TRBV7-6,TRBJ1-1,few,NA,TGTGCCAGCACCCTAGACCAGGGGCACCACACTGAAGCTTTCTTT,CASTLDQGHHTEAFF
TRBV24-1,TRBJ1-5,few,NA,TGTGCCACCAGTGATGGAGGGGCCGCCAATCAGCCCCAGCATTTT,CATSDGGAANQPQHF
TRBV29-1,TRBJ2-1,many,NA,TGCAGCGTTGGGGGGGACAGCTGGAGGAATGAGCAGTTCTTC,CSVGGDSWRNEQFF
TRBV29-1,TRBJ2-5,NA,NA,TGCAGCGTTGAAGGGCGGTTAATGGAGACCCAGTACTTC,CSVEGRLMETQYF
TRBV2,TRBJ2-3,NA,TRBD1,TGTGCCAGCACCATAGACAGGGGTGTCGATACGCAGTATTTT,CASTIDRGVDTQYF
TRBV10-3,TRBJ1-2,NA,NA,TGTGCCATCCATGGGGTTTTTGACTATGGCTACACCTTC,CAIHGVFDYGYTF
TRBV4-3,TRBJ2-3,few,TRBD1,TGCGCCAGCAGCCCGACAGGGATAACAGATACGCAGTATTTT,CASSPTGITDTQYF
TRBV7-2,TRBJ1-2,NA,NA,TGTGCCAGCAGCCAGGACCGGGGTAAAAACTATGGCTACACCTTC,CASSQDRGKNYGYTF
TRBV25-1,TRBJ2-2,NA,TRBD2,TGTGCCAGCAGTGAATTTGGACTAGCCCCTACCGGGGAGCTGTTTTTT,CASSEFGLAPTGELFF
TRBV20-1,TRBJ1-1,NA,NA,TGCAGTGCTCACGGACAGACAGAAGCTTTCTTT,CSAHGQTEAFF
TRBV12-3/TRBV12-4,TRBJ2-4,NA,NA,TGTGCCAGCAGTTTCACGGCTCGTTGGGGACAAACAGCCAAAAACATTCAGTACTTC,CASSFTARWGQTAKNIQYF